Included here is one T cell receptor beta chain sequence, with context. Its antigen is not known. Cultured CD4+ T-cell DNA underwent Oncomine TCR Beta short-read sequencing. TCRdb ran MiXCR on the PCR reads and lists one entry per CDR3 protein. Of roughly 18,000 distinct CDR3 sequences listed, 44% were seen once; the top ten hold 15% to 20%. There are 15 residues in the CDR3. Time point reported: late sampling 161 to 241 days after vaccination in a few convalescent patients. Treatment meaning: approximately 9-day PBMC culture with coronavirus spike peptide pools or control peptides (ViraFEST assay). This entry comes from a study of vaccination and CD4 T cells after COVID-19. Study overall: Convalescent patients gave post-COVID blood a median about 95 days post-diagnosis, range 35 to 161. Among convalescent patients, a few were sampled at day 14 and at days 161 to 241 post-vaccination. Stimulation of cells relied on overlapping spike peptides derived from SARS-CoV-2, HCoV-NL63, HCoV-OC43 and HCoV-229E. Cultures serving as controls received a peptide pool (CEFX or HIV-1 Nef) or no peptide.

The chain combines TRBV21-1 with TRBJ1-2. TRBV21-1 is tagged as a pseudogene. This TCR was recovered from a human donor who had recovered from COVID-19. The sample here was CD4+ T cells from blood, cultured in vitro, taken about 7 months after SARS-CoV-2 vaccination. DNA for the CDR3: TGTGCCAGCAGCAAAGATAGCAGCCGTTACTATGGCTACACCTTC. The encoded protein is CASSKDSSRYYGYTF.